This TCR beta chain was sequenced for a study of vaccination effects on CD4 cells after COVID-19. About the study: Post-vaccine sampling occurred a median 72 days after the second dose. Study-wide results and limits: Limitations: small convalescent group and missing early post-infection timepoints.

Regarding this clone: The antigen remains undetermined.

Trimming removed 6 bases at V and 9 bases at J, with 12 bases between. Per germline, CDR1 MNHEY and CDR2 SVGAGI. This CDR3 contains 12 residues. The culture ran for around 10 days before CD4+ T cells were isolated. Subjects were given two BNT162b2 or mRNA-1273 vaccine doses. On both days 3 and 7, half of the culture medium was replaced with IL-2 medium. Profiling relied on immunoSEQ multiplex PCR, and the TCRdb table lists in-frame clones only, not all of them. The sample has under 55,000 clones, roughly 72% seen once; the top ten hold about 9.5%. The receptor comes from a human donor who received a COVID-19 vaccine. This chain joins TRBV6-5 and TRBJ2-1; D is ambiguous. The sequencing used CD4+ T cells from PBMCs cultured without peptide, collected after COVID-19 vaccination. CDR3 nucleotides: TGTGCCAGCAGCAAAAATCGGGCTGAGCAGTTCTTC. It yields the protein CASSKNRAEQFF.